A single sample gave rise to the 18 T cell receptor beta chains below, sequenced in a study of identifying expanded T cells in peripheral blood (dated by TCRdb to between 2018 and 2020). The method behind the library was the immunoSEQ multiplex PCR assay. TCRdb retrieved this table from immuneACCESS and kept in-frame rearrangements only. Not all clones are present; in checked studies, unresolved V genes account for under half, and no reason is known for the remainder. The sample records 85,000 to 100,000 clones, about 91% of which are singletons. Under 4.5% of the sample comes from the top ten. The sample taken for sequencing was blood. These receptors originate from a person aged 18 to 75 in good health.

The CDR3 sequence is CASSYSKVPVETQYF. The CDR3 DNA follows: TGTGCCAGCAGTTACTCGAAGGTCCCTGTGGAGACCCAGTACTTC. The chain links TRBV6-5 to TRBJ2-5; no clear D. V shed 0 bases and J shed 5 bases, with 13 bases lying between them. CDR3 length equals 15 residues. Germline CDR1 and CDR2: MNHEY and SVGAGI.

The genes are TRBV5-1 and TRBJ2-7; 10 nucleotides line up with TRBD2. This CDR3 spans 18 amino acids. Germline-derived CDR1 and CDR2 are SGHRS and YFSETQ. V lost 0 bases, J lost 3 bases, and 12 bases stayed unmatched. The CDR3 region is CASSLVPLASGSDYEQYF. The CDR3, as DNA: TGCGCCAGCAGCTTGGTTCCCCTAGCTAGCGGGAGTGACTACGAGCAGTACTTC.

The rearrangement uses TRBV7-9 and TRBJ2-7, with TRBD1 matching 7 bases. The CDR3 sequence is 14 residues long. Germline V gene sequence: CDR1 SEHNR, CDR2 FQNEAQ (reference sequence). V shed 6 bases and J 0 bases; nucleotides not matched to a gene: 5. CDR3 sequence reads: CASSSTGTSYEQYF. DNA of the CDR3: TGTGCCAGCAGTTCGACAGGGACCTCCTACGAGCAGTACTTC.

Of note for this clone: Other nucleotide sequences in the sample specify the same CDR3. The chain combines TRBV27 with TRBJ2-2; TRBD1 aligns across 7 bases. The CDR3 extends over 14 amino acids. CDR1 and CDR2 from the germline V gene are MNHEY and SMNVEV (reference sequence). The V gene end was trimmed by 4 bases and the J gene end by 1 base; junction bases not matched to a gene: 0. Here the CDR3 DNA reads TGTGCCAGCAGTTGGGACAGGAACACCGGGGAGCTGTTTTTT. It is translated as CASSWDRNTGELFF.

Remarks on this clone: The junction does not match germline at one end; this may be a read error. The chain joins TRBV5-4 to TRBJ2-1; 11 nucleotides align to TRBD1. Germline V gene sequence: CDR1 SGHNT, CDR2 YYREEE (reference sequence). The CDR3 consists of 16 residues. CDR3 DNA: TGCGCCAGCAGCCAAGAAGGGGGGACAGGGGGCAATGAGCAGTTCTTC. This sequence encodes CASSQEGGTGGNEQFF.

Only a few counts were recorded for this clone. The chain is built from TRBV18 and TRBJ1-1; no clear D gene. Germline assignment: CDR1 KGHSH and CDR2 LQKENI. This CDR3 has 12 residues. Trimming removed 1 base from V and 4 bases from J, with 4 bases in between. The CDR3 DNA reads TGTGCCAGCTCACCACAGGGCACTGAAGCTTTCTTT. Its translation: CASSPQGTEAFF.

CDR3: CASSLVPYEQYF. DNA of the CDR3: TGTGCCAGCAGCTTAGTTCCCTACGAGCAGTACTTC. The V gene is TRBV7-9, the J gene TRBJ2-7, with unresolved D. This CDR3 region has 12 residues. Germline V gene sequence: CDR1 SEHNR, CDR2 FQNEAQ (reference sequence). V was clipped by 1 base and J by 2 bases, with 3 bases between them.

The chain is built from TRBV28 and TRBJ1-5, with 10 bases aligning to TRBD1. CDR1 MDHEN and CDR2 SYDVKM come from the germline V gene. The CDR3 loop spans 15 amino acids. V shed 9 bases and J 2 bases; nucleotides not matched to a gene: 7. The CDR3 protein is CASNTGTGGNQPQHF. In nucleotides, the CDR3 is TGTGCCAGTAATACCGGGACAGGGGGCAATCAGCCCCAGCATTTT.

The genes are TRBV5-4 and TRBJ1-1; TRBD1 is a possible D gene (5 bases). The CDR3 contains 13 residues. Germline-derived CDR1 and CDR2 are SGHNT and YYREEE (reference sequence). V shed 2 bases and J shed 5 bases, with 10 bases lying between them. CDR3 region: CASSLSGRTEAFF. CDR3 in DNA: TGTGCCAGCAGCTTATCAGGGAGGACTGAAGCTTTCTTT.

The chain combines TRBV28 with TRBJ2-4; 7 bases align to TRBD2. The CDR3 consists of 19 residues. The V segment lost 6 bases and the J segment 1 base; nucleotides outside the gene matches: 18. The germline CDR1 and CDR2 sequences are MDHEN and SYDVKM. This CDR3 is CASRKVARIAAGAKNIQYF. The CDR3 DNA sequence: TGTGCCAGCAGGAAAGTCGCCCGGATAGCAGCGGGGGCCAAAAACATTCAGTACTTC. The whole variable domain, remainder taken from reference TRBV28 and TRBJ2-4, is DVKVTQSSRYLVKRTGEKVFLECVQDMDHENMFWYRQDPGLGLRLIYFSYDVKMKEKGDIPEGYSVSREKKERFSLILESASTNQTSMYLCASRKVARIAAGAKNIQYFGAGTRLSVL.

This CDR3 is CASSLTAGETQYF. CDR3 DNA sequence: TGCGCCAGCAGTCTAACCGCGGGAGAGACCCAGTACTTC. The chain combines TRBV4-1 with TRBJ2-5; TRBD2 might be the D (5 bases). V dropped 6 bases and J dropped 4 bases, with 12 bases sitting between them. From germline, CDR1 is MGHRA and CDR2 YSYEKL. CDR3 length: 13 residues.

This sequence joins TRBV2 and TRBJ2-1; D gene ambiguous. This CDR3 is built from 11 residues. CDR1 is SNHLY and CDR2 is FYNNEI in the germline V gene. V lost 6 bases, J lost 5 bases, and 5 bases lay in between. The CDR3 DNA sequence: TGTGCCAGCAGCCCGAACAATGAGCAGTTCTTC. This gives the protein CASSPNNEQFF.

The chain carries TRBV14 and TRBJ2-7; TRBD2 agrees at 7 bases. Looked up from germline, CDR1 is SGHDN and CDR2 is FVKESK. This CDR3 has 14 amino acids. J was trimmed by 3 bases and V by 3 bases; bases with no gene match: 5. CDR3 nucleotide sequence: TGTGCCAGCAGCCAGGCGGGAGATTACTACGAGCAGTACTTC. This gives the protein CASSQAGDYYEQYF. The full variable domain, its missing parts supplied by reference TRBV14 and TRBJ2-7, is EAGVTQFPSHSVIEKGQTVTLRCDPISGHDNLYWYRRVMGKEIKFLLHFVKESKQDESGMPNNRFLAERTGGTYSTLKVQPAELEDSGVYFCASSQAGDYYEQYFGPGTRLTVT.

This clone was seen a few times. The chain is built from TRBV2 and TRBJ2-7; D is possibly TRBD1 or TRBD2 (5 bases each). CDR3 length equals 12 residues. Germline CDR1 is SNHLY and CDR2 is FYNNEI. V dropped 7 bases and J dropped 4 bases, with 11 bases sitting between them. This chain's CDR3 is CASTGPFYEQYF. The CDR3, as DNA: TGTGCCAGCACGGGACCCTTTTACGAGCAGTACTTC.

In nucleotides, the CDR3 is TGCGCCAGCAGCTGGGGGGTCCTAGGAGATACGCAGTATTTT. Its translation is CASSWGVLGDTQYF. The J gene is TRBJ2-3, the V gene TRBV5-1; D is perhaps TRBD2 (6 bases). Trimming removed 3 bases at V and 5 bases at J, with 13 bases between. Germline lookup yields CDR1 SGHRS and CDR2 YFSETQ. The CDR3 is made up of 14 amino acids. Full variable domain (missing parts from reference TRBV5-1 and TRBJ2-3): KAGVTQTPRYLIKTRGQQVTLSCSPISGHRSVSWYQQTPGQGLQFLFEYFSETQRNKGNFPGRFSGRQFSNSRSEMNVSTLELGDSALYLCASSWGVLGDTQYFGPGTRLTVL.

This clone showed up just once. DNA of the CDR3: TGTGCCAGCAGCTCCACGACAGGGCTTGGCAATCAGCCCCAGCATTTT. Its translation is CASSSTTGLGNQPQHF. The gene calls are TRBV7-9 and TRBJ1-5; 7 positions agree with TRBD1. Germline loops: CDR1 SEHNR, CDR2 FQNEAQ (reference sequence). V was pared by 4 bases and J by 2 bases, with 8 bases of the junction left unmatched. The CDR3 has 16 residues.

The chain couples TRBV6-5 to TRBJ2-5, with TRBD2 matching over 10 bases. V was pared by 2 bases and J by 1 base, with 4 bases of the junction left unmatched. The CDR3 sequence is 16 residues long. Looked up from germline, CDR1 is MNHEY and CDR2 is SVGAGI. CDR3 DNA: TGTGCCAGCAGTTACAGCAAGCGGGAGGGCCAAGAGACCCAGTACTTC. This encodes CASSYSKREGQETQYF.

The chain recombines TRBV7-2 with TRBJ2-1; D is uncertain. Germline V CDR1 and CDR2: SGHTA, FQGNSA. Trimming removed 3 bases from V and 6 bases from J, with 15 bases in between. The CDR3 is 15 residues long. CDR3 sequence (DNA): TGTGCCAGCAGCTTTCAAACGGATTTCGGCAATGAGCAGTTCTTC. Translating it yields CASSFQTDFGNEQFF.